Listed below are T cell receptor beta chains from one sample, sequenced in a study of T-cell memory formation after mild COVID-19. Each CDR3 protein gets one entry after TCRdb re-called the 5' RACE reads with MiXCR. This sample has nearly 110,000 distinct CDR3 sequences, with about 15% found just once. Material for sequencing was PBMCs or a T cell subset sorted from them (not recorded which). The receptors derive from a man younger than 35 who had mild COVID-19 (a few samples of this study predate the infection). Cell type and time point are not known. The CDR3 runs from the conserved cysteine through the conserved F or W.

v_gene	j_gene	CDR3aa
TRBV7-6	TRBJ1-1	CASSLAPSLGGGISYSTEAFF
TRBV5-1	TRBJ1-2	CASSWTANANYGYTF
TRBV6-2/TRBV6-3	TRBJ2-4	CASSSEQGLAKNIQYF
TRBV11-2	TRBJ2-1	CASSFSGGVVEQFF
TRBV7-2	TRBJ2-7	CASSPSPGTNSYEQYF
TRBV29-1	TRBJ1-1	CSVGGGVAENTEAFF
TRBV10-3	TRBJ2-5	CAISDLAGGGQETQYF
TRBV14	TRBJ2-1	CASSPGGGDEQFF
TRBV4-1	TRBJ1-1	CASSQGRTEGTEAFF
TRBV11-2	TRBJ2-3	CASSPSGSWGDTQYF
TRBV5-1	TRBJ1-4	CASIPRARQGPGEKLFF
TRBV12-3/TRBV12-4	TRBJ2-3	CASSFGGADTQYF
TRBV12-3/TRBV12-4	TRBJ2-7	CASSFDSIQYF
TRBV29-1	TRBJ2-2	CSGGLPNTGELFF
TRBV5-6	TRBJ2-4	CASSGDYSDIQYF
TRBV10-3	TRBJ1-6	CAISSRKIQARTRTFDSPLHF
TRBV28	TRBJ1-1	CASSYMYTEAFF
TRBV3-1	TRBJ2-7	CASSRGLYEQYF
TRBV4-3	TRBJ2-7	CASSQDKWASDFYEQYF
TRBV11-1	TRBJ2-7	CASSLSNLYEQYF
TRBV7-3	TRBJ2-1	CASSTRRASGTDEQFF
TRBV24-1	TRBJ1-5	CATSEPDRGPNQPQHF